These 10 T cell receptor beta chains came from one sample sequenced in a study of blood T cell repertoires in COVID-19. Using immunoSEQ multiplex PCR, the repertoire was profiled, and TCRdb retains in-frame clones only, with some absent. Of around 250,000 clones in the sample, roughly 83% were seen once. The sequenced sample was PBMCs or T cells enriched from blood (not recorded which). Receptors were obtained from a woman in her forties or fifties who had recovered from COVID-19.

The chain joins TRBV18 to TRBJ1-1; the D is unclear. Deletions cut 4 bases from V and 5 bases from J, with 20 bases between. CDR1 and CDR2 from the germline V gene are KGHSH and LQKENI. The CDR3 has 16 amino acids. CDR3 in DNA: TGTGCCAGCTCACACTTAGATGGGGAGATCGGTACTGAAGCTTTCTTT. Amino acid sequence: CASSHLDGEIGTEAFF.

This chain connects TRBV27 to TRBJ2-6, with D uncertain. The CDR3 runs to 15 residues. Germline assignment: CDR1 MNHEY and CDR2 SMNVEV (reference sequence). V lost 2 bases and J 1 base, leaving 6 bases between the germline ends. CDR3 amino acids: CASSLGQSGANVLTF. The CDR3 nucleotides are TGTGCCAGCAGTTTAGGGCAGTCTGGGGCCAACGTCCTGACTTTC.

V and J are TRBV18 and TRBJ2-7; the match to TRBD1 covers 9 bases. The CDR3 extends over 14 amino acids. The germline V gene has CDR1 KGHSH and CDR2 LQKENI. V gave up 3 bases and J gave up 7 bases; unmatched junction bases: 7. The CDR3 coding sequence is TGTGCCAGCTCACCCGGGACAGGGATTTATGAGCAGTACTTC. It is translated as CASSPGTGIYEQYF.

CDR3: CAWGQGLATNEKLFF. In DNA form, the CDR3 reads TGTGCCTGGGGACAGGGGCTCGCAACTAATGAAAAACTGTTTTTT. The chain carries TRBV30 and TRBJ1-4, with 9 positions matching TRBD1. With V trimmed by 5 bases and J by 0 bases, 4 bases remained unmatched. CDR3 length: 15 residues. CDR1 GTSNPN and CDR2 SVGIG come from the germline V gene (reference sequence).

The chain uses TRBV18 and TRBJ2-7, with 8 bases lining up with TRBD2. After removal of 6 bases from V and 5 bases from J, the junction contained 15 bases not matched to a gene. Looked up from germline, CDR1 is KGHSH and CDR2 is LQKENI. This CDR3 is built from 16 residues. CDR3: CASSPTSGGHWHEQYF. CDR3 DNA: TGTGCCAGCTCGCCTACATCGGGGGGGCATTGGCACGAGCAGTACTTC.

The CDR3 sequence is CSAKSTGPNQPQHF. CDR3 nucleotides: TGCAGCGCTAAATCCACAGGGCCCAATCAGCCCCAGCATTTT. The chain has TRBV29-1 and TRBJ1-5, with a weak D call TRBD1 (6 bases). There are 14 residues in the CDR3. CDR1 SQVTM and CDR2 ANQGSEA come from the germline V gene. The V end was cut by 7 bases, the J end by 3 bases, with 16 bases between.

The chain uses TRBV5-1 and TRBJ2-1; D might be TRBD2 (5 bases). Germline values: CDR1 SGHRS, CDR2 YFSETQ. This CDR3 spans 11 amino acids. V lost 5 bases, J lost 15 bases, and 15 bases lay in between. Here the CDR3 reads CASREAETLFF. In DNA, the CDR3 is TGCGCCAGCAGGGAAGCGGAGACCCTGTTCTTC.

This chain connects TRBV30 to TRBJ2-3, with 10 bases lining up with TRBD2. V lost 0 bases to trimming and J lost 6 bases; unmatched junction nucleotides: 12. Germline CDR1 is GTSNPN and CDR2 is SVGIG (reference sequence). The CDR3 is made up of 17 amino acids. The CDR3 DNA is TGTGCCTGGAGTGTTGGCGGTAGCGGGGGGCGGCCCGATACGCAGTATTTT. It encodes CAWSVGGSGGRPDTQYF.

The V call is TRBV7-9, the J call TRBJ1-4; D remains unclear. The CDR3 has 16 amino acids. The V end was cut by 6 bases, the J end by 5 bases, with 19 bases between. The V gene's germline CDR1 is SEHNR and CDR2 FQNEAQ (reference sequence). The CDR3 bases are TGTGCCAGCAGTCCCCGGGAGTACCGGGAGAATGAAAAACTGTTTTTT. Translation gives CASSPREYRENEKLFF.

The CDR3 DNA follows: TGTGCCAGCAGCTACGAGCCCCACTCTGGAAACACCATATATTTT. Translating it yields CASSYEPHSGNTIYF. The J gene is TRBJ1-3, the V gene TRBV7-8; D is uncertain. The V gene's germline CDR1 is SGHVS and CDR2 FQNEAQ. The V gene lost 4 bases and the J gene lost 0 bases, with 10 bases spanning the gap. This CDR3 spans 15 amino acids.